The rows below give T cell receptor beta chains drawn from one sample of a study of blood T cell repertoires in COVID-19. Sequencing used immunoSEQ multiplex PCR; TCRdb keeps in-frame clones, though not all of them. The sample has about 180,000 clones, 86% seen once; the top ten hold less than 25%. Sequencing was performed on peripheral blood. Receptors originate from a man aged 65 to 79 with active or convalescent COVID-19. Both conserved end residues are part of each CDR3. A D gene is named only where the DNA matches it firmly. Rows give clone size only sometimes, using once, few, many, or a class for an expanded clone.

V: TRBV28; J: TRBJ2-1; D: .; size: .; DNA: TGTGCCACCCTCCCCGGGGGATACTACAATGAGCAGTTCTTC; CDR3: CATLPGGYYNEQFF
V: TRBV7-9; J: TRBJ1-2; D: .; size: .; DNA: TGTGCCAGCAGCCAATTACAGGGAATCTATGGCTACACCTTC; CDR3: CASSQLQGIYGYTF
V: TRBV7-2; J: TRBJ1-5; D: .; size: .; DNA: TGTGCCAGCAGCTTACAAGAGCAGCCCCAGCATTTT; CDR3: CASSLQEQPQHF
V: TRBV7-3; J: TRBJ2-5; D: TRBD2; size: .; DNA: TGTGCCAGCAGCCCTCTAGCGGGAGGGCCGGAGACCCAGTACTTC; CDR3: CASSPLAGGPETQYF
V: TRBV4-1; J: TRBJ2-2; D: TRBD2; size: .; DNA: TGCGCCTCCCGGACTAGCGGGGGGACCGGGGAGCTGTTTTTT; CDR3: CASRTSGGTGELFF
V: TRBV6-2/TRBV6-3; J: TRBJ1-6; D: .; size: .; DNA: TGTGCCAGCAGTTACTCCGGTTCACCCCTCCACTTT; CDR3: CASSYSGSPLHF
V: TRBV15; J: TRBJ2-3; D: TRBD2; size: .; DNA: TGTGCCACCAGCGCCGGGACTAGCGGGAGGGCGGGAACAGATACGCAGTATTTT; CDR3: CATSAGTSGRAGTDTQYF
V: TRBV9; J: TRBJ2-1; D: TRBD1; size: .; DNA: TGTGCCAGCAGCGTAGAGAACAGGGGAGATGAGCAGTTCTTC; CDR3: CASSVENRGDEQFF
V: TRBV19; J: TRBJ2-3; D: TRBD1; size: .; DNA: TGTGCCAGTAGGTGGACAGGGGGCATCACAGATACGCAGTATTTT; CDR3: CASRWTGGITDTQYF
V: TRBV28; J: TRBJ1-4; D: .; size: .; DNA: TGTGCCAGCAGTTCCGGGTCCAAATCATGGGAACTGTTTTTT; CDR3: CASSSGSKSWELFF
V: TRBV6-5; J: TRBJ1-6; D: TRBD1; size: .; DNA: TGTGCCAGCAGTAGGACAGGGGGCAATTCACCCCTCCACTTT; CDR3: CASSRTGGNSPLHF
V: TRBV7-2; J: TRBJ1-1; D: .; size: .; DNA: TGTGCCAGCAGCCGCGGGGGGGGTAGCACTGAAGCTTTCTTT; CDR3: CASSRGGGSTEAFF
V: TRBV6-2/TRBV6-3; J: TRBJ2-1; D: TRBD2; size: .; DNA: TGTGCCAGCAGCCGGGAGGGCGCCTACAATGAGCAGTTCTTC; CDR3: CASSREGAYNEQFF
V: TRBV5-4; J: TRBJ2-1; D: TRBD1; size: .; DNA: TGTGCCAGCAGCCTAGCCAGGGGGAATCGGCAGTTCTTC; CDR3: CASSLARGNRQFF
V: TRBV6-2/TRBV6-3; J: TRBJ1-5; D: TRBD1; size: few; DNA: TGTGCCAGCAGTTACGGTGGGACAGGGGGTCAGCCCCAGCATTTT; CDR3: CASSYGGTGGQPQHF
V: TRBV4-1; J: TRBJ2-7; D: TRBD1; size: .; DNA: TGCGCCAGCAGCCCCCCCGGGACAGGGAAAACTTCCTACGAGCAGTACTTC; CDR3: CASSPPGTGKTSYEQYF
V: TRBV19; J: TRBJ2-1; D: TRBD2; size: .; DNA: TGTGCCAGTAGTCCCCGGACTAGCGGGAGCCATGGGTACAATGAGCAGTTCTTC; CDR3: CASSPRTSGSHGYNEQFF
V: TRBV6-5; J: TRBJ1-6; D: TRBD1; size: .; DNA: TGTGCCAGCAGTTACTTCTCCGGGACAGCCTATTCACCCCTCCACTTT; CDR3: CASSYFSGTAYSPLHF
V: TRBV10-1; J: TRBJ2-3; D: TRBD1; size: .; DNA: TGCGCCAGCAGTGAGCTCGGGACAGGGGTAGATACGCAGTATTTT; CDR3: CASSELGTGVDTQYF
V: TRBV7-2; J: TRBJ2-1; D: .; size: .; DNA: TGTGCCAGCAGCTTAGTAGGAGGGGCGCGCTCCTACAATGAGCAGTTCTTC; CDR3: CASSLVGGARSYNEQFF
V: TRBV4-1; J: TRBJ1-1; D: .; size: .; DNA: TGCGCCAGCAGCCAGGGAGGATGGACCATGAACACTGAAGCTTTCTTT; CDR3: CASSQGGWTMNTEAFF
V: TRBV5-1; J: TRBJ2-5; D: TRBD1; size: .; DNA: TGCGCCAGCAGCCAAACCCCACCGGGACAGGGGGGAGAGACCCAGTACTTC; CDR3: CASSQTPPGQGGETQYF
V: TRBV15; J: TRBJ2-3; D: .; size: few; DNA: TGTGCCACCAGCAGAGTACTAGCAAGGGCCACAGATACGCAGTATTTT; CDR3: CATSRVLARATDTQYF
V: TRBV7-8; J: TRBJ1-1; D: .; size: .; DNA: TGTGCCAGCACAGGACAGATGAACACTGAAGCTTTCTTT; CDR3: CASTGQMNTEAFF
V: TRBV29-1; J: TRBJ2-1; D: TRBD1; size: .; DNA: TGCAGCGTTGAAAGGCCGGGACAGGGTGACAATGAGCAGTTCTTC; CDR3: CSVERPGQGDNEQFF
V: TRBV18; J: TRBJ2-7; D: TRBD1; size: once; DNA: TGTGCCAGCTTACGAACGGGACAGGGCTCCGACGAGCAGTACTTC; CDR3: CASLRTGQGSDEQYF